The clone carrying this T cell receptor (beta chain) has just a few counts. CDR1 is MDHEN and CDR2 is SYDVKM in the germline V gene. The V end lost 7 bases, the J end lost 7 bases, and 14 bases lay between the germline ends. The CDR3 totals 12 residues. From RNA transcripts, TCR beta CDR3 regions were amplified. During a first-round RT-PCR of the TCR CDR3, the HTBI primer set was used. TCRdb passed the multiplex PCR reads through MiXCR, listing each CDR3 protein once. Among 500,000 to 600,000 distinct CDR3 sequences listed, about 20% were seen once. These data belong to a study of T cells in Graves' hyperthyroidism and ophthalmopathy.

Material: blood. The sequence came from a middle-aged man with Graves' ophthalmopathy. The rearrangement links TRBV28 to TRBJ2-7, with D perhaps TRBD1 or TRBD2 (6 bases each). The CDR3 region is CASTTAGHEQYF. The CDR3 nucleotides read TGTGCCAGCACCACCGCGGGACATGAGCAGTACTTC.